What follows are 25 T cell receptor beta chains derived from one specimen sequenced in a study of blood T cell repertoires in COVID-19. Produced via immunoSEQ multiplex PCR; TCRdb's table is partial and in-frame only. The table shows under 500,000 clones, with around 88% occurring only once. Sequencing used peripheral blood. The receptors were sampled from a woman in her thirties with acute or convalescent COVID-19.

The chain has TRBV7-9 and TRBJ1-1; no clear D gene. The V gene lost 5 bases and the J gene lost 1 base, with 11 bases spanning the gap. Germline V lookup: CDR1 SEHNR, CDR2 FQNEAQ (reference sequence). The CDR3 has 14 amino acids. CDR3 coding DNA: TGTGCCAGCAGCCCCCTTCAGGCGAACACTGAAGCTTTCTTT. Its protein is CASSPLQANTEAFF.

This clone occurred a few times. The chain links TRBV6-2 or TRBV6-3 to TRBJ1-6; D remains unclear. The CDR3 consists of 13 residues. Germline V gene sequence: CDR1 MNHEY, CDR2 SVGEGT. Trimming removed 2 bases from V and 10 bases from J, with 9 bases in between. CDR3 residues: CASSYVGVSPLHF. The CDR3 DNA is TGTGCCAGCAGTTACGTCGGGGTATCACCCCTCCACTTT.

This chain connects TRBV5-1 to TRBJ2-7, with 8 bases identical to TRBD1. CDR3 size: 14 residues. The V gene's germline CDR1 is SGHRS and CDR2 YFSETQ. Trimming took 3 bases from V and 5 from J; bases not matched to a gene: 7. CDR3 DNA sequence: TGCGCCAGCAGCTGGACAGGGAGTGGACACGAGCAGTACTTC. Translation: CASSWTGSGHEQYF.

The V call is TRBV12-3 or TRBV12-4, the J call TRBJ2-4; D unclear. This CDR3 contains 13 residues. V was trimmed by 7 bases and J by 2 bases, leaving 9 bases between them. The CDR3 here is CASTSSTKNIQYF. The CDR3 DNA follows: TGTGCCAGCACCTCCTCTACCAAAAACATTCAGTACTTC.

V and J are TRBV29-1 and TRBJ2-1; TRBD1 is a possible D gene (5 bases). This CDR3 contains 13 residues. The V gene's germline CDR1 is SQVTM and CDR2 ANQGSEA. Trimming shortened V by 3 bases and J by 5 bases, and 11 bases separated the two germline ends. CDR3 region: CSVDIRTHNEQFF. The CDR3 DNA reads as TGCAGCGTTGACATTAGGACACACAATGAGCAGTTCTTC.

The V and J genes are TRBV11-2 and TRBJ1-4; 9 bases match TRBD1. The CDR3 is 15 residues long. Germline assignment: CDR1 SGHAT and CDR2 FQNNGV. With 3 bases clipped from V and 7 bases from J, the junction kept 6 bases outside the gene matches. CDR3 sequence (DNA): TGTGCCAGCAGCTTCTCCGGGACAGGGCCTGAAAAACTGTTTTTT. Its protein product is CASSFSGTGPEKLFF.

The chain uses TRBV5-1 and TRBJ2-5, with TRBD1 matching over 9 bases. Trimming removed 4 bases from V and 5 bases from J; junction bases left unmatched: 6. The CDR3 is 14 amino acids. Per the germline V gene, CDR1 is SGHRS and CDR2 is YFSETQ. The CDR3 region has the DNA TGCGCCAGCAGCATACAGGGGGCTGGGGAGACCCAGTACTTC. Amino acids: CASSIQGAGETQYF. Drawing the rest from reference TRBV5-1 and TRBJ2-5, the complete variable domain is KAGVTQTPRYLIKTRGQQVTLSCSPISGHRSVSWYQQTPGQGLQFLFEYFSETQRNKGNFPGRFSGRQFSNSRSEMNVSTLELGDSALYLCASSIQGAGETQYFGPGTRLLVL.

The table lists this clone with a few counts. V is TRBV19 and J is TRBJ1-4; 9 nucleotides align to TRBD1. V was clipped by 5 bases and J by 8 bases; unmatched bases: 9. The CDR3 has 15 amino acids. Looked up from germline, CDR1 is LNHDA and CDR2 is SQIVND (reference sequence). CDR3 in DNA: TGTGCCAGTAGTTCGGGGACAGGGTTTCGAGAAAAACTGTTTTTT. Translating gives CASSSGTGFREKLFF.

The rearrangement links TRBV29-1 to TRBJ1-1, with D hard to call. The length of the CDR3 is 13 residues. Trimming left V 0 bases short and J 4 bases short, with 9 bases between. CDR1 is SQVTM and CDR2 is ANQGSEA in the germline V gene. DNA of the CDR3: TGCAGCGTTGAAGAACGCCGGGGCACTGAAGCTTTCTTT. Amino acids: CSVEERRGTEAFF.

This chain uses TRBV7-6 with TRBJ2-3; maybe TRBD2 (5 bases). The CDR3 has 15 amino acids. CDR1 and CDR2 (germline): SGHVS, FNYEAQ. Trimming took 5 bases from V and 6 from J, leaving 18 bases between them. The CDR3 coding sequence is TGTGCCAGCAGCCCCGAAACTAGGTCATGGGATACGCAGTATTTT. Translating gives CASSPETRSWDTQYF.

The chain recombines TRBV9 with TRBJ1-1; D call uncertain. Germline V gene data show CDR1 as SGDLS and CDR2 as YYNGEE. This CDR3 is 13 amino acids long. Trimming stripped 0 bases from V and 6 bases from J, with 9 bases between. In nucleotides, the CDR3 is TGTGCCAGCAGCGTAGATTTTGTCTCTGAAGCTTTCTTT. Its translation is CASSVDFVSEAFF. Full variable domain (outside the CDR3, taken from reference TRBV9 and TRBJ1-1): DSGVTQTPKHLITATGQRVTLRCSPRSGDLSVYWYQQSLDQGLQFLIQYYNGEERAKGNILERFSAQQFPDLHSELNLSSLELGDSALYFCASSVDFVSEAFFGQGTRLTVV.

The chain uses TRBV29-1 and TRBJ2-7; possible D gene TRBD2, 6 bases. The germline gives CDR1 SQVTM, CDR2 ANQGSEA. The CDR3 consists of 14 residues. V was shortened by 7 bases and J by 2 bases, with 18 bases between the two germline ends. CDR3 sequence (DNA): TGCAGCGCCGCGGGGAGGCCTCCTCCCTACGAGCAGTACTTC. Its translation is CSAAGRPPPYEQYF.

V usage is TRBV4-1 and J usage is TRBJ1-5; perhaps TRBD1 as D (6 bases). Germline V lookup: CDR1 MGHRA, CDR2 YSYEKL. The CDR3 is 15 residues long. Between the trimmed V and J ends, which lost 0 bases and 5 bases, there was a span of 11 bases. In DNA form, the CDR3 reads TGCGCCAGCAGCCAAGATACGACAGGACATCAGCCCCAGCATTTT. The encoded protein is CASSQDTTGHQPQHF.

The chain recombines TRBV4-2 with TRBJ1-6, with D hard to call. V was clipped by 4 bases and J by 7 bases, with 8 bases between them. Germline loops: CDR1 LGHNA, CDR2 YNFKEQ. The length of the CDR3 is 13 residues. The DNA for the CDR3 is TGTGCCAGCAGCCCCCCTGGCAATTCACCCCTCCACTTT. It codes for CASSPPGNSPLHF.

Comments on this clone: Other DNA sequences in this sample translate to the same CDR3. V usage is TRBV18 and J usage is TRBJ2-7, with unresolved D. This CDR3 contains 13 residues. Trimming pared 3 bases from V and 1 base from J, leaving 7 bases between. CDR1 KGHSH and CDR2 LQKENI come from the germline V gene. Here the CDR3 reads CASSPGSSYEQYF. The CDR3 nucleotides read TGTGCCAGCTCACCGGGCAGTTCCTACGAGCAGTACTTC. Full variable domain (rest looked up from reference TRBV18 and TRBJ2-7): NAGVMQNPRHLVRRRGQEARLRCSPMKGHSHVYWYRQLPEEGLKFMVYLQKENIIDESGMPKERFSAEFPKEGPSILRIQQVVRGDSAAYFCASSPGSSYEQYFGPGTRLTVT.

The chain couples TRBV7-6 to TRBJ2-3; TRBD1 might be the D (6 bases). This CDR3 is built from 15 residues. Trimming removed 5 bases from V and 4 bases from J, with 16 bases in between. Germline loops: CDR1 SGHVS, CDR2 FNYEAQ. Written as DNA, the CDR3 is TGTGCCAGCAGCGGGGGCCCAAAAGATGCAGATACGCAGTATTTT. Protein: CASSGGPKDADTQYF. Supplemented by reference TRBV7-6 and TRBJ2-3, the full variable domain reads GAGVSQSPRYKVTKRGQDVALRCDPISGHVSLYWYRQALGQGPEFLTYFNYEAQQDKSGLPNDRFSAERPEGSISTLTIQRTEQRDSAMYRCASSGGPKDADTQYFGPGTRLTVL.

This clone appeared once. The CDR3 nucleotides read TGTGCCAGCAGCTTCGACAGGGGTCATATTTGGCCCCAGCATTTT. Its translation: CASSFDRGHIWPQHF. J is TRBJ1-5 and V is TRBV7-8; 8 bases fit TRBD1. CDR3 size: 15 residues. Per germline, CDR1 SGHVS and CDR2 FQNEAQ. Trimming cost V 3 bases and J 9 bases; bases outside gene matches: 10.

CDR3 nucleotide sequence: TGTGCCATCAGTGAGTCGTCGGGATACAACGAGCAGTACTTC. Protein sequence: CAISESSGYNEQYF. The rearrangement joins TRBV10-3 to TRBJ2-7, with D possibly matching TRBD2 (5 bases). From germline, CDR1 is ENHRY and CDR2 SYGVKD. The CDR3 runs to 14 residues. Trimming stripped 0 bases from V and 5 bases from J, with 11 bases between.

This clone appeared a single time. V is TRBV7-8 and J is TRBJ1-2, with D possibly matching TRBD1 (6 bases). The CDR3 is made up of 13 amino acids. Germline V gives CDR1 SGHVS, CDR2 FQNEAQ. V lost 5 bases and J 5 bases, leaving 12 bases between the germline ends. CDR3 sequence reads: CASSMGTNYGYTF. CDR3 DNA: TGTGCCAGCAGCATGGGGACAAATTATGGCTACACCTTC.

The V gene is TRBV29-1, the J gene TRBJ2-1; D perhaps matches TRBD1 (5 bases). V dropped 4 bases and J dropped 3 bases, with 7 bases sitting between them. The CDR3 length is 12 residues. Germline CDR1 SQVTM, CDR2 ANQGSEA. This CDR3 is CSVGQLYNEQFF. The CDR3 nucleotides are TGCAGCGTTGGACAGCTCTACAATGAGCAGTTCTTC.

The chain couples TRBV2 to TRBJ1-2, with D perhaps TRBD1 (5 bases). V lost 3 bases and J 6 bases, leaving 11 bases between the germline ends. The CDR3 is 13 residues long. Per the germline V gene, CDR1 is SNHLY and CDR2 is FYNNEI. The DNA for the CDR3 is TGTGCCAGCAGTGACGACAGAAGAGATGGCTACACCTTC. As protein: CASSDDRRDGYTF.

Notes on this clone: This same CDR3 is encoded by further DNA sequences in the sample. V and J are TRBV3-1 (or the pseudogene TRBV3-2) and TRBJ2-2; 7 nucleotides line up with TRBD2. V shed 3 bases, J shed 5 bases, and the junction held 0 bases outside the gene matches. This CDR3 is 13 amino acids long. The V gene's germline CDR1 is LGHDT and CDR2 YNNKEL (reference sequence). DNA for the CDR3: TGTGCCAGCAGCCAGCGGGGGACCGGGGAGCTGTTTTTT. This gives the protein CASSQRGTGELFF.

The chain is built from TRBV20-1 and TRBJ2-4, with no clear D. V shed 6 bases and J shed 8 bases, with 11 bases lying between them. CDR1 and CDR2 from the germline V gene are DFQATT and SNEGSKA (reference sequence). This CDR3 is built from 11 residues. The CDR3 DNA is TGCAGTGCCCCTGTGGCGGACATTCAGTACTTC. Its protein product is CSAPVADIQYF.

On this clone: The identical CDR3 is also encoded by other nucleotide sequences in the sample. The genes are TRBV28 and TRBJ2-7; perhaps TRBD2 as D (5 bases). Germline V CDR1 and CDR2: MDHEN, SYDVKM. V lost 3 bases, J lost 3 bases, and 9 bases lay in between. The CDR3 sequence is 13 residues long. Here the CDR3 reads CASSFSGNYEQYF. Here the CDR3 DNA reads TGTGCCAGCAGTTTTTCGGGGAACTACGAGCAGTACTTC.

The table lists this clone with a count of one. The rearrangement links TRBV5-5 to TRBJ2-1; 10 bases are shared with TRBD2. CDR1 and CDR2 from the germline V gene are SGHKS and YYEKEE (reference sequence). Trimming removed 4 bases from V and 6 bases from J; junction bases left unmatched: 10. This CDR3 is built from 16 residues. The CDR3 spells CASSETRASGGNEQFF. The CDR3 DNA reads TGTGCCAGCAGCGAAACCCGGGCTAGCGGGGGCAATGAGCAGTTCTTC.